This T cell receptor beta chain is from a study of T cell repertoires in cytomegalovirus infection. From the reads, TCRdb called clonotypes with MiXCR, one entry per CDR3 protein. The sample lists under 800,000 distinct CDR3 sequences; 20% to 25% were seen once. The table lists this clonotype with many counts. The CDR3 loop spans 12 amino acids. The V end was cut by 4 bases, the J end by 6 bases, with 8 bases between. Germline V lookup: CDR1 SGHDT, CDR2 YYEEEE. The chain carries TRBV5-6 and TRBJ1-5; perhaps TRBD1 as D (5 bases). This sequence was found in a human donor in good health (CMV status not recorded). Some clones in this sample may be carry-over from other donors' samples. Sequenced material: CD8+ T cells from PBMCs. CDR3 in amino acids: CASSAGGQPQHF. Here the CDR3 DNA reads TGTGCCAGCAGCGCCGGGGGTCAGCCCCAGCATTTT.